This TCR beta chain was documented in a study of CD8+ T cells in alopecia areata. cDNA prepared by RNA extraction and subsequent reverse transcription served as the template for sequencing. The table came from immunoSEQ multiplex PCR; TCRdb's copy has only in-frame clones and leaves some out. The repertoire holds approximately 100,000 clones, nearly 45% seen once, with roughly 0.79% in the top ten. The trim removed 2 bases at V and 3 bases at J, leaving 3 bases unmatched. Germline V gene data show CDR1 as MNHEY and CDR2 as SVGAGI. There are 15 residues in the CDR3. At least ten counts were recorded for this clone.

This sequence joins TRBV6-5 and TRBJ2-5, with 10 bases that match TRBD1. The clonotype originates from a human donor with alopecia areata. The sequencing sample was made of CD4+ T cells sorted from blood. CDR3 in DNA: TGTGCCAGCAGTTACCTCGGGACAGGGGAAGAGACCCAGTACTTC. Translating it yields CASSYLGTGEETQYF.